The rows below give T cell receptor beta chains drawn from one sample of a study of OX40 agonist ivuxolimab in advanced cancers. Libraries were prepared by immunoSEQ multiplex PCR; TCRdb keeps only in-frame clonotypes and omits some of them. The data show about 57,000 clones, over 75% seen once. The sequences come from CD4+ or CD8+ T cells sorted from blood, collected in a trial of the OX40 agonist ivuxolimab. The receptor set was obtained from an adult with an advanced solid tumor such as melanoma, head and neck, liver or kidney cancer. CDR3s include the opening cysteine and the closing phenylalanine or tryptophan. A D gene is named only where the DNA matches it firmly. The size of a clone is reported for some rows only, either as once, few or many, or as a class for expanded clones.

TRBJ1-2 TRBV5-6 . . CASTVSDYGYTF TGTGCCAGCACGGTGTCAGACTATGGCTACACCTTC
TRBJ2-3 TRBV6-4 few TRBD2 CASSDSGLAGVPQYF TGTGCCAGCAGTGACTCGGGGCTAGCGGGAGTTCCGCAGTATTTT
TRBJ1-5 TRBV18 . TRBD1 CASSPGQGVQPQHF TGTGCCAGCTCACCTGGACAGGGCGTTCAGCCCCAGCATTTT
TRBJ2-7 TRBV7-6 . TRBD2 CASSLEGTRDYEQYF TGTGCCAGCAGCTTAGAAGGGACTAGGGATTACGAGCAGTACTTC
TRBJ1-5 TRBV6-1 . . CASSEGSAVSNQPQHF TGTGCCAGCAGTGAAGGTTCGGCAGTTAGCAATCAGCCCCAGCATTTT
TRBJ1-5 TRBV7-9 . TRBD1 CASRPDRVDQPQHF TGTGCCAGCAGACCAGACAGGGTAGATCAGCCCCAGCATTTT
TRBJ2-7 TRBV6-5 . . CASSYRDDYEQYF TGTGCCAGCAGTTACCGGGACGACTACGAGCAGTACTTC
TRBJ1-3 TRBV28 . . CASSPRPLPPGNTIYF TGTGCCAGCAGTCCCCGTCCTCTACCCCCTGGAAACACCATATATTTT
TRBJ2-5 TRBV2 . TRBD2 CASRGTSGSWQETQYF TGTGCCAGCAGGGGGACTAGCGGGAGTTGGCAAGAGACCCAGTACTTC
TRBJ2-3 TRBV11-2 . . CASSRVGGADTQYF TGTGCCAGCAGCCGCGTGGGCGGGGCAGATACGCAGTATTTT
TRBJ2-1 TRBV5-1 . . CASSLGGGTYNEQFF TGCGCCAGCAGCTTGGGGGGCGGGACCTACAATGAGCAGTTCTTC
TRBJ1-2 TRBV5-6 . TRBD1 CASSSDRGQGGYTF TGTGCCAGCAGCTCGGACAGGGGGCAGGGAGGCTACACCTTC
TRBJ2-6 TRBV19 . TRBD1 CASSIEGDRRSGANVLTF TGTGCCAGTAGTATTGAGGGGGACAGGCGCTCTGGGGCCAACGTCCTGACTTTC
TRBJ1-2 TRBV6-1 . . CASSEASPAANYGYTF TGTGCCAGCAGTGAAGCGAGTCCCGCCGCAAACTATGGCTACACCTTC
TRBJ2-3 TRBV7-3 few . CASSLGGGRADTQYF TGTGCCAGCAGCTTGGGCGGGGGCCGCGCAGATACGCAGTATTTT
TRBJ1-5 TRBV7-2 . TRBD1 CASSPGDRWYQPQHF TGTGCCAGCAGCCCTGGGGACAGATGGTATCAGCCCCAGCATTTT
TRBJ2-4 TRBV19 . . CASSSQAKNIQYF TGTGCCAGTAGTTCCCAAGCCAAAAACATTCAGTACTTC
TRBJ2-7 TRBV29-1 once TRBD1 CSVARQGGSYEQYF TGCAGCGTGGCTCGACAGGGTGGGTCCTACGAGCAGTACTTC
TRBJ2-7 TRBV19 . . CASSIGYPGRTEQYF TGTGCCAGTAGTATAGGTTACCCAGGGAGAACCGAGCAGTACTTC
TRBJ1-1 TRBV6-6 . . CASSYGRTEAFF TGTGCCAGCAGTTACGGGAGGACTGAAGCTTTCTTT
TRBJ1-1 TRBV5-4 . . CASSFTGMNTEAFF TGTGCCAGCAGCTTCACAGGCATGAACACTGAAGCTTTCTTT
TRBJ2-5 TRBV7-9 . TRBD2 CASSQAGWETQYF TGTGCCAGCAGTCAAGCGGGATGGGAGACCCAGTACTTC
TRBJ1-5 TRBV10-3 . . CAISESRGSHQPQHF TGTGCCATCAGTGAGTCCAGGGGATCCCATCAGCCCCAGCATTTT
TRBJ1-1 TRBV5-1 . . CASKGGNTEAFF TGCGCCAGCAAGGGGGGGAACACTGAAGCTTTCTTT
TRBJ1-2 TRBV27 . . CASSPSLSFHGYTF TGTGCCAGCAGTCCCTCGCTCTCGTTCCATGGCTACACCTTC
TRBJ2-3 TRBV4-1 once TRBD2 CASSAGLAAKSDTQYF TGCGCCAGCAGCGCGGGACTAGCGGCTAAATCAGATACGCAGTATTTT
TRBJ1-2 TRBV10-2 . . CASSLSVSGYGYTF TGCGCCAGCAGTCTCTCCGTCTCGGGCTATGGCTACACCTTC
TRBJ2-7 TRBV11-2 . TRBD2 CASSLTSGGADEQYF TGTGCCAGCAGCTTAACGAGCGGGGGGGCGGACGAGCAGTACTTC
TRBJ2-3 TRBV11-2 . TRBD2 CASSPLAGGGDTQYF TGTGCCAGCAGCCCCCTAGCGGGGGGGGGAGATACGCAGTATTTT
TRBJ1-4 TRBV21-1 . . CASSKVQTYPNEKLFF TGTGCCAGCAGCAAAGTACAAACCTATCCTAATGAAAAACTGTTTTTT
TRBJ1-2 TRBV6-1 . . CASSVVRPGYTF TGTGCCAGCAGTGTTGTCAGGCCTGGCTACACCTTC
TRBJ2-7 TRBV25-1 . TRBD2 CASSTSGVREQYF TGTGCCTCTTCGACTAGCGGGGTGCGCGAGCAGTACTTC
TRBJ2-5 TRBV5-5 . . CASSSTFETQYF TGTGCCAGCAGCTCCACCTTCGAGACCCAGTACTTC
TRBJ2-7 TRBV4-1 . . CASMGEGGRNEQYF TGCGCCAGCATGGGTGAGGGGGGAAGGAACGAGCAGTACTTC
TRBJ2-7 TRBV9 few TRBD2 CASSVDRGAYEQYF TGTGCCAGCAGCGTAGACCGGGGGGCCTACGAGCAGTACTTC
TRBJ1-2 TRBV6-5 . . CATSQARLEFYGYTF TGTGCTACCAGCCAAGCGAGGTTGGAGTTTTATGGCTACACCTTC
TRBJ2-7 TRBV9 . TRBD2 CASSQGLAGDYEQYF TGTGCCAGCAGCCAAGGACTAGCGGGAGACTACGAGCAGTACTTC
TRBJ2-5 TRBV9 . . CASSVAVGRDEETQYF TGTGCCAGCAGCGTCGCTGTGGGGCGGGACGAAGAGACCCAGTACTTC
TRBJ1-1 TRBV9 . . CASSPPVATGEAFF TGTGCCAGCAGCCCCCCTGTGGCTACCGGTGAAGCTTTCTTT
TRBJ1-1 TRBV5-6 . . CASSLRQLNTEAFF TGTGCCAGCAGCTTACGACAGTTGAACACTGAAGCTTTCTTT
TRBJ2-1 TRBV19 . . CASSTGPYNEQFF TGTGCCAGTAGTACGGGACCTTACAATGAGCAGTTCTTC
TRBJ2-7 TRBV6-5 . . CASSLGTVAYEQYF TGTGCCAGCAGTCTGGGGACTGTCGCCTACGAGCAGTACTTC
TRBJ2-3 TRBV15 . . CATSRGLTSGRSTDTQYF TGTGCCACCAGCAGGGGGTTGACTAGTGGGCGGAGCACAGATACGCAGTATTTT
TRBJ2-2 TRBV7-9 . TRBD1 CASSFTGQGVSGELFF TGTGCCAGCAGCTTTACGGGACAGGGCGTCTCCGGGGAGCTGTTTTTT
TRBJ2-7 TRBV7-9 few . CASSPGYEQYF TGTGCCAGCAGCCCTGGCTACGAGCAGTACTTC
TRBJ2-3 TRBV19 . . CASSIVSSIGALDTQYF TGTGCCAGTAGTATTGTGTCTAGCATCGGGGCACTAGATACGCAGTATTTT
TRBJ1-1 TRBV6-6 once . CASRRSANTEAFF TGTGCCAGCAGACGTAGTGCGAACACTGAAGCTTTCTTT
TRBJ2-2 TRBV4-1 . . CASSQRVEGELFF TGCGCCAGCAGCCAACGGGTGGAGGGGGAGCTGTTTTTT
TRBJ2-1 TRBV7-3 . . CASSLSGAGNEQFF TGTGCCAGCAGCTTAAGCGGGGCGGGGAATGAGCAGTTCTTC
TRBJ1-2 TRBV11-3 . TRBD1 CASSEDRGRADYGYTF TGTGCCAGCAGCGAGGACAGGGGGCGCGCGGACTATGGCTACACCTTC
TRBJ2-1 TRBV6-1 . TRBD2 CASRTSGDYNEQFF TGTGCCAGCAGGACTAGCGGGGACTACAATGAGCAGTTCTTC
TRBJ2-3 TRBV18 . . CASSPPVQTDTQYF TGTGCCAGCTCACCACCGGTCCAAACAGATACGCAGTATTTT
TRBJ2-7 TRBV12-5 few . CASAPPGSYEQYF TGTGCTAGTGCCCCCCCAGGGTCCTACGAGCAGTACTTC
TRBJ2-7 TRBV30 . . CAWNWQGGSGEQYF TGTGCCTGGAACTGGCAGGGTGGTAGTGGCGAGCAGTACTTC
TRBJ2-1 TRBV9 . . CASSVGGPGYNEQFF TGTGCCAGCAGCGTCGGAGGGCCGGGCTACAATGAGCAGTTCTTC
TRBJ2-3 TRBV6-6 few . CASSYPTGPPTDTQYF TGTGCCAGCAGTTACCCCACAGGGCCACCCACAGATACGCAGTATTTT
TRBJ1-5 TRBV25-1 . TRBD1 CASSEETGDNQPQHF TGTGCCAGCAGTGAGGAGACAGGGGACAATCAGCCCCAGCATTTT
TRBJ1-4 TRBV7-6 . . CASSLDVRGGTAPEKLFF TGTGCCAGCAGCTTAGACGTACGCGGCGGGACCGCTCCGGAAAAACTGTTTTTT
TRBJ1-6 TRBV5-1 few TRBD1 CASSPGQDSPLHF TGCGCCAGCAGCCCAGGACAGGATTCACCCCTCCACTTT